A selection of T cell receptor beta chains follows, all from one sample in a study of blood T cell repertoires in COVID-19. The assay was immunoSEQ multiplex PCR, and TCRdb's table has in-frame clones only and misses some. The profile shows about 100,000 clones, 85% of them singletons. Input material: peripheral blood. These receptors came from a human donor in a cohort sampled during active COVID-19. The CDR3 runs from the conserved cysteine through the conserved F or W. Each record gives: clone size, D gene, V gene, J gene, CDR3 DNA, CDR3 protein. D genes are given only for firm matches. Where a row states a size, it is once, few, many or the class of an expanded clone; other rows omit it.

size: -
D: TRBD2
V: TRBV6-5
J: TRBJ2-2
DNA: TGTGCCAGCAGTTCGGGGGGTAACACCGGGGAGCTGTTTTTT
CDR3: CASSSGGNTGELFF

size: -
D: TRBD1
V: TRBV5-1
J: TRBJ1-2
DNA: TGCGCCAGCAGCCCTAGACAGGGAGGATATGGCTACACCTTC
CDR3: CASSPRQGGYGYTF

size: -
D: -
V: TRBV27
J: TRBJ1-6
DNA: TGTGCCAGCAGTTTATGGGGGGACCATTCACCCCTCCACTTT
CDR3: CASSLWGDHSPLHF

size: -
D: TRBD1
V: TRBV9
J: TRBJ2-6
DNA: TGTGCCAGCAGCCGAGGGGGCACTGGGGCCAACGTCCTGACTTTC
CDR3: CASSRGGTGANVLTF

size: -
D: TRBD2
V: TRBV20-1
J: TRBJ2-3
DNA: TGCAGTGCTAGTTTCCTAGCGGGCACAGATACGCAGTATTTT
CDR3: CSASFLAGTDTQYF

size: -
D: -
V: TRBV19
J: TRBJ2-4
DNA: TGTGCCAGTAGTTTGTCTAAAAACATTCAGTACTTC
CDR3: CASSLSKNIQYF

size: -
D: -
V: TRBV7-9
J: TRBJ1-2
DNA: TGTGCCAGCAGCTTAGTCCAGGGTGGCTATGGCTACACCTTC
CDR3: CASSLVQGGYGYTF

size: -
D: TRBD1
V: TRBV5-4
J: TRBJ2-7
DNA: TGTGCCAGCAGCCGCGGCGGGCAGGGGGCCTACGAGCAGTACTTC
CDR3: CASSRGGQGAYEQYF

size: -
D: TRBD2
V: TRBV19
J: TRBJ2-2
DNA: TGTGCCAGTAGTACGGGACTAGCGGGACCCGGGGAGCTGTTTTTT
CDR3: CASSTGLAGPGELFF

size: -
D: -
V: TRBV5-4
J: TRBJ2-1
DNA: TGTGCCAGCAGCTTGGCCAGCAGGAATGAGCAGTTCTTC
CDR3: CASSLASRNEQFF

size: -
D: TRBD2
V: TRBV4-3
J: TRBJ2-3
DNA: TGCGCCAGCAGCCAAGGGGCTTTAGCAGCGGGAGTTATAGATACGCAGTATTTT
CDR3: CASSQGALAAGVIDTQYF

size: -
D: TRBD1
V: TRBV6-6
J: TRBJ2-1
DNA: TGTGCCAGCAGCGCCCCGGGACAGGGGAATGAGCAGTTCTTC
CDR3: CASSAPGQGNEQFF

size: -
D: TRBD1
V: TRBV5-4
J: TRBJ1-6
DNA: TGTGCCAGCAGCTTAGGGACAGGGGGAGGTTCCTATAATTCACCCCTCCACTTT
CDR3: CASSLGTGGGSYNSPLHF

size: -
D: -
V: TRBV5-3
J: TRBJ2-7
DNA: TGTGCCAGAAGCTCCGGGACTGGACTCTCCTACGAGCAGTACTTC
CDR3: CARSSGTGLSYEQYF

size: -
D: TRBD1
V: TRBV5-1
J: TRBJ2-2
DNA: TGCGCCAGCAGCATAGGACAGGTGAACACCGGGGAGCTGTTTTTT
CDR3: CASSIGQVNTGELFF

size: few
D: -
V: TRBV29-1
J: TRBJ2-7
DNA: TGCAGCGATCACCGGGAGAGGGGATCATACGAGCAGTACTTC
CDR3: CSDHRERGSYEQYF

size: -
D: TRBD1
V: TRBV7-2
J: TRBJ1-2
DNA: TGTGCCAGCAGCTGGAGGAGGGGGCAGGGGTACGGCTACACCTTC
CDR3: CASSWRRGQGYGYTF

size: -
D: -
V: TRBV10-3
J: TRBJ2-7
DNA: TGTGCCATCAGTCAGGGTGGGGAGCAGTACTTC
CDR3: CAISQGGEQYF

size: few
D: TRBD2
V: TRBV7-2
J: TRBJ2-1
DNA: TGTGCCAGCAGCTTTGCCCGACTAGCGGTCTACAATGAGCAGTTCTTC
CDR3: CASSFARLAVYNEQFF

size: -
D: -
V: TRBV11-2
J: TRBJ1-3
DNA: TGTGCCAGCAGCTTTGGGGGCCCCACTGGAAACACCATATATTTT
CDR3: CASSFGGPTGNTIYF

size: -
D: -
V: TRBV4-1
J: TRBJ1-4
DNA: TGCGCCAGCAGCCAAGAAGGGCGGGCCGGTGAAAAACTGTTTTTT
CDR3: CASSQEGRAGEKLFF

size: few
D: TRBD2
V: TRBV3-1/TRBV3-2
J: TRBJ2-7
DNA: TGTGCCAGCAGCCGGACTAGCGGGACTCGGGAGCAGTACTTC
CDR3: CASSRTSGTREQYF

size: few
D: -
V: TRBV6-1
J: TRBJ1-2
DNA: TGTGCCAGCAGTGAGGGACTTCTGGGGGGCTACACCTTC
CDR3: CASSEGLLGGYTF

size: -
D: TRBD1
V: TRBV5-6
J: TRBJ1-2
DNA: TGTGCCAGCAGCTCGGACAGGGGAGCGAACTATGGCTACACCTTC
CDR3: CASSSDRGANYGYTF

size: -
D: -
V: TRBV6-1
J: TRBJ1-2
DNA: TGTGCCAGCAGTGATGCGGGGGGCGGCTACACCTTC
CDR3: CASSDAGGGYTF

size: once
D: -
V: TRBV6-5
J: TRBJ1-2
DNA: TGTGCCAGTTTAACAGGGACGAGTGGCTACACCTTC
CDR3: CASLTGTSGYTF

size: once
D: TRBD2
V: TRBV9
J: TRBJ2-1
DNA: TGTGCCAGCAGCACTCTAGCGGGGGGAGACAATGAGCAGTTCTTC
CDR3: CASSTLAGGDNEQFF

size: -
D: TRBD1
V: TRBV7-2
J: TRBJ2-5
DNA: TGTGCCAGCAGCTTCGGACAGGCGGAGACCCAGTACTTC
CDR3: CASSFGQAETQYF

size: once
D: TRBD1
V: TRBV29-1
J: TRBJ2-7
DNA: TGCAGCGTCGAAACTGACAGGGCCAGTTACGAGCAGTACTTC
CDR3: CSVETDRASYEQYF

size: -
D: -
V: TRBV6-5
J: TRBJ1-1
DNA: TGTGCCAGCAGTTACTCGAGGGTTATAGACACTGAAGCTTTCTTT
CDR3: CASSYSRVIDTEAFF

size: -
D: TRBD1
V: TRBV7-2
J: TRBJ1-2
DNA: TGTGCCAGCAGCGCCCGACAGGGTAGTTGGTATGGCTACACCTTC
CDR3: CASSARQGSWYGYTF

size: -
D: TRBD2
V: TRBV7-9
J: TRBJ2-7
DNA: TGTGCCAGCAGCTTAGTTGTCGGGAGGGCCTTCGACGAGCAGTACTTC
CDR3: CASSLVVGRAFDEQYF

size: once
D: -
V: TRBV18
J: TRBJ1-2
DNA: TGTGCCAGCTCCCCGGACAGTTTATATGGCTACACCTTC
CDR3: CASSPDSLYGYTF

size: -
D: -
V: TRBV30
J: TRBJ2-2
DNA: TGTGCCTGGACCCCGTCTAGCCCCGGGGAGCTGTTTTTT
CDR3: CAWTPSSPGELFF

size: -
D: TRBD1
V: TRBV14
J: TRBJ1-4
DNA: TGTGCCAGCAGCCAGGGACAGTTTGAAAAACTGTTTTTT
CDR3: CASSQGQFEKLFF

size: -
D: TRBD2
V: TRBV6-6
J: TRBJ2-1
DNA: TGTGCCAGCAGTTACTCGAACGGGGGGGCCAATGAGCAGTTCTTC
CDR3: CASSYSNGGANEQFF

size: -
D: -
V: TRBV7-9
J: TRBJ2-1
DNA: TGTGCCAGCAGCGGACTTTACCCTCAGTTCTTC
CDR3: CASSGLYPQFF

size: -
D: TRBD1
V: TRBV6-5
J: TRBJ2-5
DNA: TGTGCCAGCAGTTATGGGGGACAGGGCGGAGAGACCCAGTACTTC
CDR3: CASSYGGQGGETQYF

size: -
D: TRBD2
V: TRBV23-1
J: TRBJ2-5
DNA: TGCGCCAGCAGATTTCGGGGGGGCGGCCAAGAGACCCAGTACTTC
CDR3: CASRFRGGGQETQYF

size: -
D: TRBD1
V: TRBV5-1
J: TRBJ2-2
DNA: TGCGCCAGCAGCGGACAGGGGACGAACACCGGGGAGCTGTTTTTT
CDR3: CASSGQGTNTGELFF

size: -
D: TRBD2
V: TRBV18
J: TRBJ2-3
DNA: TGTGCCAGCTCACCAGCAGGGCGGGAGAACACAGATACGCAGTATTTT
CDR3: CASSPAGRENTDTQYF

size: -
D: TRBD2
V: TRBV20-1
J: TRBJ2-7
DNA: TGCAGTGCTAGTAGCGGGGTCTCCTACGAGCAGTACTTC
CDR3: CSASSGVSYEQYF

size: -
D: -
V: TRBV18
J: TRBJ1-1
DNA: TGTGCCAGCTCACCCCAGGATGCGAACACTGAAGCTTTCTTT
CDR3: CASSPQDANTEAFF

size: -
D: TRBD1
V: TRBV4-1
J: TRBJ2-1
DNA: TGCGCCAGCAGCCCGTGGACAGGGACGGAGAATGAGCAGTTCTTC
CDR3: CASSPWTGTENEQFF

size: -
D: TRBD2
V: TRBV3-1/TRBV3-2
J: TRBJ2-5
DNA: TGTGCCAGCAGCTGGAAGCGGGAGGTACAAGAGACCCAGTACTTC
CDR3: CASSWKREVQETQYF

size: once
D: -
V: TRBV6-5
J: TRBJ1-1
DNA: TGTGCCAGCAGCCCGGGGGGGAGGTCTGAAGCTTTCTTT
CDR3: CASSPGGRSEAFF

size: -
D: TRBD1
V: TRBV6-5
J: TRBJ1-5
DNA: TGTGCCAGCATCCTAACAGGGGGCACTCAGCCCCAGCATTTT
CDR3: CASILTGGTQPQHF